Listed here are 11 T cell receptor beta chains from one sample, sequenced in a study of Ad26.COV2.S vaccination and SARS-CoV-2 variants (dated by TCRdb to the early 2020s). This specimen's treatment or condition label, interpreted: around 19 received Ad26.COV2.S at low or high dose, single or two shots; about five received placebo; per-sample allocation not given. Repertoires of vaccine and placebo recipients were sequenced from samples taken on day 63 after the first injection. The library was generated by the immunoSEQ multiplex PCR assay. TCRdb provides this immuneACCESS table in a form limited to in-frame rearrangements. Some clones are lacking; in checked studies, under half of them reflect an unresolved V gene, and why the rest are absent is not known. Recorded for this sample are roughly 700,000 clones; approximately 88% of them occurred a single time. Clones ranked in the top ten supply roughly 1.5% of the sample.

Specimen: peripheral blood, collected in a trial of Ad26.COV2.S vaccine versus placebo. The receptors were gathered from a person between 18 and 65 years old who received the Ad26.COV2.S COVID-19 vaccine or a placebo.

The gene calls are TRBV10-3 and TRBJ1-1; weak D call: TRBD1 (5 bases). The V gene lost 2 bases and the J gene lost 4 bases, with 11 bases spanning the gap. Per germline, CDR1 ENHRY and CDR2 SYGVKD. The CDR3 extends over 14 amino acids. The CDR3 coding sequence is TGTGCCATCAGTGAGGACAGATCGGGCACTGAAGCTTTCTTT. Protein product: CAISEDRSGTEAFF.

The V and J genes are TRBV27 and TRBJ2-7; D could derive from TRBD1 or TRBD2 (5 bases each). The V and J ends lost 1 base and 7 bases respectively, with 14 bases between them. The germline CDR1 and CDR2 sequences are MNHEY and SMNVEV (reference sequence). The CDR3 consists of 14 residues. The CDR3 spells CASSLLGTKGEQYF. CDR3 DNA sequence: TGTGCCAGCAGTTTATTGGGGACGAAGGGGGAGCAGTACTTC.

J is TRBJ2-3 and V is TRBV5-4, with 10 nucleotides matching TRBD2. CDR1 is SGHNT and CDR2 is YYREEE in the germline V gene (reference sequence). J was trimmed by 4 bases and V by 5 bases; bases with no gene match: 10. The CDR3 loop spans 16 amino acids. The CDR3 region has the DNA TGTGCCAGCAGTCCGGATCTAGCGGGAGTATCAGATACGCAGTATTTT. This encodes CASSPDLAGVSDTQYF.

This chain links TRBV2 with TRBJ1-1; tentative D call: TRBD1 (5 bases). V was clipped by 9 bases and J by 5 bases, with 16 bases between them. CDR3 length: 13 residues. CDR1 SNHLY and CDR2 FYNNEI come from the germline V gene. The CDR3 bases are TGTGCCAGGGGGGGACCCAAGGGGACTGAAGCTTTCTTT. Translating gives CARGGPKGTEAFF. Full variable domain (remainder filled in from reference TRBV2 and TRBJ1-1): EPEVTQTPSHQVTQMGQEVILRCVPISNHLYFYWYRQILGQKVEFLVSFYNNEISEKSEIFDDQFSVERPDGSNFTLKIRSTKLEDSAMYFCARGGPKGTEAFFGQGTRLTVV.

V is TRBV9 and J is TRBJ2-1; TRBD2 matches at 8 bases. Unmatched junction bases numbered 8, after V lost 0 bases and J lost 9 bases. The CDR3 covers 15 residues. CDR1 is SGDLS and CDR2 is YYNGEE in the germline V gene. The CDR3 reads CASSVGGTRMVEQFF. The CDR3, as DNA: TGTGCCAGCAGCGTAGGTGGGACTAGGATGGTTGAGCAGTTCTTC.

This chain uses TRBV5-8 with TRBJ1-3; D is unresolved. CDR3 length equals 12 residues. Germline loops: CDR1 SGHTS, CDR2 YDEGEE. Trimming stripped 2 bases from V and 4 bases from J, with 4 bases between. CDR3 amino acids: CASSLGGNTIYF. CDR3 nucleotides: TGTGCCAGCAGCTTAGGAGGAAACACCATATATTTT.

The chain combines TRBV5-6 with TRBJ2-2, with 7 bases lining up with TRBD1. The CDR3 is 14 residues long. V shed 6 bases and J 5 bases; nucleotides not matched to a gene: 7. Germline CDR1 and CDR2: SGHDT and YYEEEE. The CDR3 DNA reads TGTGCCAGCAAGGAGACAGGGACGACCGGGGAGCTGTTTTTT. It specifies CASKETGTTGELFF.

The genes are TRBV5-4 and TRBJ2-5; unclear D gene. The V and J ends lost 2 bases and 2 bases respectively, with 13 bases between them. Germline V lookup: CDR1 SGHNT, CDR2 YYREEE (reference sequence). The CDR3 totals 15 residues. CDR3 in DNA: TGTGCCAGCAGCTTAGGAACAGAGGCGCAAGAGACCCAGTACTTC. Its translation is CASSLGTEAQETQYF.

The chain is built from TRBV4-2 and TRBJ2-5, with 11 bases aligning to TRBD1. The CDR3 consists of 17 residues. Looked up from germline, CDR1 is LGHNA and CDR2 is YNFKEQ. The V and J ends lost 1 base and 1 base, in that order; junction bases with no gene match: 5. The DNA for the CDR3 is TGTGCCAGCAGCCAAGCAGCCGGGACAGGGGGCCAAGAGACCCAGTACTTC. Protein: CASSQAAGTGGQETQYF.

V usage is TRBV19 and J usage is TRBJ2-2; D may match TRBD1 or TRBD2 (6 bases each). Trimming pared 6 bases from V and 9 bases from J, leaving 17 bases between. There are 14 residues in the CDR3. The germline V gene encodes CDR1 LNHDA and CDR2 SQIVND (reference sequence). The CDR3 sequence is CASSYIGGLRELFF. CDR3 bases: TGTGCCAGTAGCTACATAGGGGGGCTCCGGGAGCTGTTTTTT. The variable domain in full, with the rest retrieved from reference TRBV19 and TRBJ2-2, is DGGITQSPKYLFRKEGQNVTLSCEQNLNHDAMYWYRQDPGQGLRLIYYSQIVNDFQKGDIAEGYSVSREKKESFPLTVTSAQKNPTAFYLCASSYIGGLRELFFGEGSRLTVL.

The gene calls are TRBV15 and TRBJ1-6, with D perhaps TRBD1 (5 bases). V dropped 0 bases and J dropped 3 bases, with 12 bases sitting between them. The germline gives CDR1 LNHNV, CDR2 YYDKDF (reference sequence). The CDR3 is 17 amino acids. CDR3 region: CATSRDLGTVYNSPLHF. As DNA, the CDR3 is TGTGCCACCAGCAGAGATCTTGGGACCGTCTATAATTCACCCCTCCACTTT.